Detailed here is one T cell receptor (beta chain). The entry originates in a study of shared clonotypes between healthy human individuals. Original analysis: ImmunoSEQ yielded junction-only sequences lacking quality scores, so filtering differed. Measured with immunoSEQ multiplex PCR; TCRdb has only the in-frame clones, and not every one. That table supplies the V and J calls and clone size; D and trimming were determined from the DNA. The sample carries roughly 1,500,000 clones, 98% recorded once. Trimming left V 0 bases short and J 6 bases short, with 15 bases between. CDR3 length equals 15 residues. Germline V gene sequence: CDR1 SGDLS, CDR2 YYNGEE.

Sequenced input: naive CD4+ T cells sorted from blood. Noted subset: CD45RA+ positively selected. The chain recombines TRBV9 with TRBJ1-1, with D uncertain. This TCR was sampled from a man younger than 45 in good health. The CDR3 is CASSVASQPVAEAFF. CDR3 in DNA: TGTGCCAGCAGCGTAGCGAGTCAACCGGTGGCTGAAGCTTTCTTT.